The TCR beta chain under discussion was sequenced for a study of neurological immune-mediated disorders. Ten or more counts support this clonotype. Its matching antigen is unknown. Study-wide results and caveats: Multiple sclerosis, the disease with the least TCR clonal expansion, fell below healthy controls, whereas HTLV-1-associated myelopathy showed the most. No CDR3 amino acid sequences recurred among expanded clones across subjects, suggesting private repertoires in all groups.

Trimming took off 0 bases at V and 0 bases at J, with 8 bases between the two ends. This CDR3 contains 15 residues. Germline values: CDR1 MNHNY, CDR2 SVGAGI (reference sequence). TCRdb reprocessed the 5' RACE reads with MiXCR, giving one entry per CDR3 protein. The table has around 69,000 distinct CDR3 sequences, 3% to 3.5% seen once. This sequence was found in a man aged 35 to 55 with multiple sclerosis. The source material was PBMCs. V usage is TRBV6-6 and J usage is TRBJ1-1; possible D gene TRBD1, 6 bases. The CDR3: CASSYSTGMNTEAFF. CDR3 bases: TGTGCCAGCAGTTACTCAACAGGGATGAACACTGAAGCTTTCTTT.